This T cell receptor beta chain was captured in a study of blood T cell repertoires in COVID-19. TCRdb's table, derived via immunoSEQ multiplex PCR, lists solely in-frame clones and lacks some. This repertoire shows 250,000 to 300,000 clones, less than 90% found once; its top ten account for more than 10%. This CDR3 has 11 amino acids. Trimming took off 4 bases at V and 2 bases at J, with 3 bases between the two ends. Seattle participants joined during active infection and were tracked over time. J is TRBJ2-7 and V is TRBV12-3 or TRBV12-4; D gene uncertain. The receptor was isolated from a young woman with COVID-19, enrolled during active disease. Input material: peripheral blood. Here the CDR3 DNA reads TGTGCCAGCAGTTCTCCCTACGAGCAGTACTTC. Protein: CASSSPYEQYF.